This TCR beta chain was captured by sequencing in a study of human T cells and chemical hapten exposure. Time point noted: patch test 3, about 24 weeks after DPC sensitization. This sample's treatment: therapeutic diphenylcyclopropenone sensitization with weekly scalp DPC. One entry per CDR3 protein results from TCRdb running MiXCR on the RACE reads. The sample yields 150,000 to 200,000 distinct CDR3 sequences, around a quarter seen once. Germline assignment: CDR1 SEHNR and CDR2 FQNEAQ (reference sequence). This CDR3 is built from 13 residues. V shed 5 bases and J shed 3 bases, with 11 bases lying between them.

Source: whole blood, taken in connection with sensitization to the hapten diphenylcyclopropenone (DPC). The chain is built from TRBV7-9 and TRBJ2-7; D is ambiguous. The TCR was taken from a woman aged 40-49 years with alopecia areata. Some clones in this sample may be carry-over from other donors' samples. The CDR3 nucleotides are TGTGCCAGCAGCCGATTGAACCTCTACGAGCAGTACTTC. This encodes CASSRLNLYEQYF.